Following are 23 T cell receptor beta chains from one sample sequenced in a study of cytotoxic CD8 clonotypes in ibrutinib-treated CLL. Data came from immunoSEQ multiplex PCR; TCRdb stores just in-frame clones and leaves some out. The profile shows some 200,000 clones, over 65% of them singletons. The source material was PBMCs, sampled after 12 months of ibrutinib treatment. The receptors shown here come from a human donor with chronic lymphocytic leukemia.

V and J are TRBV30 and TRBJ2-7, with no clear D. Germline values: CDR1 GTSNPN, CDR2 SVGIG (reference sequence). V lost 1 base and J 0 bases, leaving 10 bases between the germline ends. CDR3 length: 14 amino acids. The CDR3 region is CAWSGGPNSYEQYF. The CDR3 DNA follows: TGTGCCTGGAGTGGTGGCCCTAACTCCTACGAGCAGTACTTC. The whole variable domain, remainder taken from reference TRBV30 and TRBJ2-7, is SQTIHQWPATLVQPVGSPLSLECTVEGTSNPNLYWYRQAAGRGLQLLFYSVGIGQISSEVPQNLSASRPQDRQFILSSKKLLLSDSGFYLCAWSGGPNSYEQYFGPGTRLTVT.

This clone was seen more than once but under ten times. The rearrangement joins TRBV30 to TRBJ1-2, with D hard to call. CDR1 is GTSNPN, CDR2 SVGIG, per germline (reference sequence). V was pared by 5 bases and J by 4 bases, with 14 bases between. The CDR3 covers 13 residues. Here the CDR3 reads CAWLNRALYGYTF. CDR3 coding DNA: TGTGCCTGGTTGAACCGGGCCCTCTATGGCTACACCTTC. Filled out from reference TRBV30 and TRBJ1-2, the complete variable domain reads SQTIHQWPATLVQPVGSPLSLECTVEGTSNPNLYWYRQAAGRGLQLLFYSVGIGQISSEVPQNLSASRPQDRQFILSSKKLLLSDSGFYLCAWLNRALYGYTFGSGTRLTVV.

The V and J genes are TRBV9 and TRBJ2-2, with D possibly being TRBD1 (7 bases). Germline V gives CDR1 SGDLS, CDR2 YYNGEE. The CDR3 covers 16 residues. With 4 bases removed from V and 3 bases from J, the gap between germline ends came to 16 bases. The CDR3 reads CASSIPGDRYTGELFF. CDR3 bases: TGTGCCAGCAGCATCCCGGGGGACAGATACACCGGGGAGCTGTTTTTT.

The V gene is TRBV7-8, the J gene TRBJ1-1; D gene ambiguous. Germline V gene data show CDR1 as SGHVS and CDR2 as FQNEAQ. The CDR3 consists of 13 residues. Between the trimmed V and J ends, which lost 5 bases and 1 base, there was a span of 8 bases. The CDR3 is CASSKSENTEAFF. The CDR3 bases are TGTGCCAGCAGCAAATCGGAGAACACTGAAGCTTTCTTT.

The chain links TRBV7-2 to TRBJ2-7; D might be TRBD2 (6 bases). Between the trimmed V and J ends, which lost 8 bases and 3 bases, there was a span of 17 bases. Germline V gene lookup returns CDR1 SGHTA and CDR2 FQGNSA. The CDR3 is 14 residues long. The CDR3, as DNA: TGTGCCAGCGCCGGGCGGGAAGCTCTCTACGAGCAGTACTTC. Amino acids: CASAGREALYEQYF.

This clone occurred a few times. V and J are TRBV27 and TRBJ1-4; D gene ambiguous. Trimming stripped 5 bases from V and 1 base from J, with 5 bases between. CDR3 length: 13 residues. Germline V CDR1 and CDR2: MNHEY, SMNVEV (reference sequence). The CDR3, as DNA: TGTGCCAGCAGTCGAAGAACTAATGAAAAACTGTTTTTT. Protein product: CASSRRTNEKLFF.

The rearrangement uses TRBV7-9 and TRBJ2-7; 7 nucleotides agree with TRBD1. V lost 6 bases, J lost 3 bases, and 5 bases stayed unmatched. The CDR3 is 13 residues long. The germline V gene encodes CDR1 SEHNR and CDR2 FQNEAQ (reference sequence). In nucleotides, the CDR3 is TGTGCCAGCAGACCCCGACAGGGCTACGAGCAGTACTTC. Its protein product is CASRPRQGYEQYF.

This clone was seen a few times. The chain uses TRBV5-1 and TRBJ2-1; D call uncertain. The V end was cut by 0 bases, the J end by 12 bases, with 10 bases between. This CDR3 region has 12 residues. In germline, CDR1 is SGHRS, CDR2 YFSETQ. CDR3 loop: CASSLDQLAQFF. Here the CDR3 DNA reads TGCGCCAGCAGCTTGGATCAGCTCGCGCAGTTCTTC. Full variable domain (rest looked up from reference TRBV5-1 and TRBJ2-1): KAGVTQTPRYLIKTRGQQVTLSCSPISGHRSVSWYQQTPGQGLQFLFEYFSETQRNKGNFPGRFSGRQFSNSRSEMNVSTLELGDSALYLCASSLDQLAQFFGPGTRLTVL.

The gene calls are TRBV6-1 and TRBJ1-5; D is perhaps TRBD1 (6 bases). The V gene's germline CDR1 is MNHNS and CDR2 SASEGT. This CDR3 has 19 residues. Trimming removed 4 bases from V and 0 bases from J, with 22 bases in between. CDR3 nucleotides: TGTGCCAGCAGTGGTCGGACGGAAACCAGGGGTTATAGCAATCAGCCCCAGCATTTT. This sequence encodes CASSGRTETRGYSNQPQHF.

The rearrangement joins TRBV28 to TRBJ1-3; D is unclear. Germline values: CDR1 MDHEN, CDR2 SYDVKM. The CDR3 covers 15 residues. V lost 2 bases, J lost 1 base, and 9 bases lay in between. This CDR3 is CASSLPTGSGNTIYF. For the CDR3, the DNA is TGTGCCAGCAGTTTACCGACGGGATCTGGAAACACCATATATTTT.

As regards this clone: The sample has other DNA sequences that encode this CDR3 too. This chain joins TRBV18 and TRBJ2-7; D uncertain. Trimming pared 3 bases from V and 0 bases from J, leaving 6 bases between. In germline, CDR1 is KGHSH, CDR2 LQKENI. CDR3 length: 13 residues. CDR3 coding DNA: TGTGCCAGCTCACCCCTGAGCTCCTACGAGCAGTACTTC. Protein: CASSPLSSYEQYF.

This chain uses TRBV30 with TRBJ2-5, with a possible D match to TRBD2 (5 bases). The CDR3 covers 18 residues. V was clipped by 0 bases and J by 2 bases, with 22 bases between them. Germline V lookup: CDR1 GTSNPN, CDR2 SVGIG (reference sequence). The CDR3 region has the DNA TGTGCCTGGAGTGTAACTGTTGTACTCGGGGTGGGACAAGAGACCCAGTACTTC. Its protein is CAWSVTVVLGVGQETQYF.

In this sample, this clone turned up a few times. The V and J genes are TRBV7-9 and TRBJ1-2; 7 bases line up with TRBD1. The V segment lost 6 bases and the J segment 6 bases; nucleotides outside the gene matches: 10. The CDR3 loop spans 14 amino acids. Germline-derived CDR1 and CDR2 are SEHNR and FQNEAQ (reference sequence). This CDR3 is CASRPDGQAHGYTF. The CDR3 DNA reads as TGTGCCAGCAGACCCGACGGACAGGCGCATGGCTACACCTTC.

Notes on this clone: Other nucleotide sequences from this sample produce the same CDR3. The chain combines TRBV11-2 with TRBJ1-1; D is perhaps TRBD1 (6 bases). The germline V and J ends were trimmed by 1 base and 1 base, with 10 bases remaining between them. The germline V gene encodes CDR1 SGHAT and CDR2 FQNNGV. This CDR3 is 15 amino acids long. The CDR3 sequence is CASSLVGRGNTEAFF. DNA for the CDR3: TGTGCCAGCAGCTTAGTGGGCAGGGGGAACACTGAAGCTTTCTTT. The full variable domain, rest sourced from reference TRBV11-2 and TRBJ1-1, is EAGVAQSPRYKIIEKRQSVAFWCNPISGHATLYWYQQILGQGPKLLIQFQNNGVVDDSQLPKDRFSAERLKGVDSTLKIQPAKLEDSAVYLCASSLVGRGNTEAFFGQGTRLTVV.

The chain joins TRBV29-1 to TRBJ1-1, with unresolved D. The CDR3 extends over 10 amino acids. CDR1 is SQVTM and CDR2 is ANQGSEA in the germline V gene. The V end was cut by 3 bases, the J end by 11 bases, with 10 bases between. The CDR3 sequence is CSVELTGAFF. The CDR3 DNA reads as TGCAGCGTTGAGTTGACCGGGGCTTTCTTT.

In this sample, this clone is medium-sized. This chain uses TRBV29-1 with TRBJ2-6; D possibly corresponds to TRBD1 (5 bases). The CDR3 runs to 16 residues. Trimming left V 3 bases short and J 2 bases short, with 14 bases between. Germline loops: CDR1 SQVTM, CDR2 ANQGSEA. For the CDR3, the DNA is TGCAGCGTTGAGGGGCAGGGCTGGGCTGGGGCCAACGTCCTGACTTTC. As protein: CSVEGQGWAGANVLTF.

The chain uses TRBV11-2 and TRBJ2-1, with D maybe TRBD1 (5 bases). The CDR3 sequence is 15 residues long. The ends were cut back, 2 bases at V and 1 base at J, with 9 bases in the middle. Germline CDR1 and CDR2: SGHAT and FQNNGV. CDR3 residues: CASSLRAGSYNEQFF. CDR3 sequence (DNA): TGTGCCAGCAGCTTACGGGCAGGGTCCTACAATGAGCAGTTCTTC.

This chain connects TRBV9 to TRBJ1-2; 7 nucleotides align to TRBD1. In germline, CDR1 is SGDLS, CDR2 YYNGEE. This CDR3 is built from 16 residues. Unmatched junction bases numbered 9, after V lost 3 bases and J lost 1 base. The CDR3 reads CASSDLTGVNNYGYTF. CDR3 coding DNA: TGTGCCAGCAGCGACCTTACAGGGGTTAATAACTATGGCTACACCTTC.

The chain employs TRBV9 and TRBJ2-3, with TRBD1 matching over 8 bases. V lost 4 bases, J lost 4 bases, and 17 bases stayed unmatched. Germline CDR1 SGDLS, CDR2 YYNGEE. The length of the CDR3 is 18 residues. The CDR3 nucleotides are TGTGCCAGCAGCCAGACAGGGGAAGGTTACGGGAGCCCAGATACGCAGTATTTT. This sequence encodes CASSQTGEGYGSPDTQYF.

The chain is built from TRBV28 and TRBJ2-6, with D hard to call. Germline V CDR1 and CDR2: MDHEN, SYDVKM. Trimming left V 8 bases short and J 2 bases short, with 13 bases between. The CDR3 length is 15 residues. Written as DNA, the CDR3 is TGTGCCAGCGTTGTCAACTCCCCTGGGGCCAACGTCCTGACTTTC. Its protein product is CASVVNSPGANVLTF. The whole variable domain, remainder taken from reference TRBV28 and TRBJ2-6, is DVKVTQSSRYLVKRTGEKVFLECVQDMDHENMFWYRQDPGLGLRLIYFSYDVKMKEKGDIPEGYSVSREKKERFSLILESASTNQTSMYLCASVVNSPGANVLTFGAGSRLTVL.

The rearrangement joins TRBV28 to TRBJ1-5; 7 bases agree with TRBD1. J lost 6 bases, V lost 2 bases, and 7 bases had no gene match. The CDR3 has 15 amino acids. Looked up from germline, CDR1 is MDHEN and CDR2 is SYDVKM. This CDR3 is CASSLVAGGSQPQHF. Here the CDR3 DNA reads TGTGCCAGCAGTTTAGTGGCAGGGGGGAGTCAGCCCCAGCATTTT.

The chain uses TRBV5-1 and TRBJ2-7, with TRBD2 matching 10 bases. The length of the CDR3 is 14 residues. The J segment lost 3 bases and the V segment lost 6 bases, leaving 6 bases of the junction unmatched. Germline loops: CDR1 SGHRS, CDR2 YFSETQ. The CDR3 loop is CASTPSSGSYEQYF. DNA for the CDR3: TGCGCCAGCACGCCCTCTAGCGGGAGCTACGAGCAGTACTTC.

This clone turned up a few times. The chain has TRBV7-9 and TRBJ2-1; TRBD1 agrees at 8 bases. Germline trimming cut 5 bases from V and 8 bases from J; bases unmatched to any gene: 11. The germline CDR1 and CDR2 sequences are SEHNR and FQNEAQ (reference sequence). This CDR3 contains 15 residues. The CDR3 nucleotides are TGTGCCAGCAGCCCAGAGACAGGGGTGATCGATGAGCAGTTCTTC. Its protein is CASSPETGVIDEQFF.